The clone carrying this T cell receptor (beta chain) was counted a single time. The antigen remains undetermined. Only in-frame clones appear in the TCRdb table, and some are missing; sequencing was by immunoSEQ multiplex PCR. This table has 90,000 to 140,000 clones, 88% appearing once. V dropped 10 bases and J dropped 5 bases, with 14 bases sitting between them. This CDR3 contains 13 residues. This specimen belongs to a study of T cell responses to AZD1222 COVID-19 vaccine. Across the study: Timing groups of about 4 and about 12 weeks for second doses were pooled. Study-level points and caveats: Clonal diversity was possibly underestimated, and the donors were mostly white British, with more females. Spike was spanned by vaccine-associated CD4 TCRs, which were dominant at 160-218 and 743-854. The repertoires were collected only after the peak T cell response.

The source was peripheral blood, collected on day 0 of AZD1222 vaccination. The source is an adult in good health. The rearrangement links TRBV12-3 or TRBV12-4 to TRBJ2-2; D is possibly TRBD1 (5 bases). The CDR3 region is CATQAGWTGELFF. The CDR3 DNA sequence: TGTGCCACCCAGGCAGGGTGGACCGGGGAGCTGTTTTTT.